Below, 27 T cell receptor beta chains from the same sample are listed, as sequenced in a study of blood T cell repertoires in COVID-19 (TCRdb year 2020). The library was prepared using the immunoSEQ multiplex PCR assay. TCRdb limited this immuneACCESS table to in-frame rearrangements with V and J called. A share of clones is missing; checked studies link under half to unresolved V genes, and the rest is unexplained. Present in this sample are under 250,000 clones, around 85% of which were seen just once. The ten biggest clones cover roughly 6.4% of the sample. Sequencing was performed on peripheral blood. All receptors come from a woman aged 60-75 years with active or convalescent COVID-19.

This sequence joins TRBV9 and TRBJ2-3; tentative D call: TRBD1 (5 bases). Germline CDR1 SGDLS, CDR2 YYNGEE. The CDR3 extends over 14 amino acids. V was trimmed by 0 bases and J by 7 bases, leaving 12 bases between them. In DNA, the CDR3 is TGTGCCAGCAGCGTAGACAGGTTCATGAATACGCAGTATTTT. Protein product: CASSVDRFMNTQYF.

The chain is built from TRBV30 and TRBJ2-5; 7 positions match TRBD2. The CDR3 is 15 amino acids. Germline V CDR1 and CDR2: GTSNPN, SVGIG (reference sequence). The ends lost 5 bases at V and 4 bases at J; junction bases unmatched: 13. The CDR3 nucleotides are TGTGCCTGGCGAGTGGATAGCGGGCCAGTAGAGACCCAGTACTTC. Translated, it gives CAWRVDSGPVETQYF.

The chain carries TRBV19 and TRBJ2-2; D might be TRBD1 (6 bases). The CDR3 contains 16 residues. With 5 bases removed from V and 1 base from J, the gap between germline ends came to 14 bases. Germline values: CDR1 LNHDA, CDR2 SQIVND (reference sequence). The CDR3 protein is CASSFLGTQNTGELFF. The CDR3 DNA sequence: TGTGCCAGTAGTTTTCTCGGGACACAGAACACCGGGGAGCTGTTTTTT.

This chain uses TRBV4-1 with TRBJ2-1, with 10 bases aligning to TRBD2. After removal of 3 bases from V and 8 bases from J, the junction contained 10 bases not matched to a gene. This CDR3 region has 16 residues. The germline V gene encodes CDR1 MGHRA and CDR2 YSYEKL. The CDR3 DNA reads TGCGCCAGCAGCCAGGAGTCAGCGGGGGGGGTCGATGAGCAGTTCTTC. It codes for CASSQESAGGVDEQFF.

The J gene is TRBJ2-2, the V gene TRBV9; D uncertain. Germline V CDR1 and CDR2: SGDLS, YYNGEE. Between the trimmed V and J ends, which lost 7 bases and 3 bases, there was a span of 7 bases. The CDR3 totals 12 residues. The DNA of the CDR3 is TGTGCCAGCGCTAGGCACACCGGGGAGCTGTTTTTT. Protein: CASARHTGELFF. The full variable domain, with the rest looked up from reference TRBV9 and TRBJ2-2, is DSGVTQTPKHLITATGQRVTLRCSPRSGDLSVYWYQQSLDQGLQFLIQYYNGEERAKGNILERFSAQQFPDLHSELNLSSLELGDSALYFCASARHTGELFFGEGSRLTVL.

The chain employs TRBV13 and TRBJ2-1; TRBD2 might be the D (7 bases). Trimming left V 5 bases short and J 9 bases short, with 17 bases between. The length of the CDR3 is 14 residues. Germline CDR1 and CDR2: PRHDT and FYEKMQ (reference sequence). DNA for the CDR3: TGTGCCAGCAGCCCGGATGGGGGGGCTGGTGAGCAGTTCTTC. Its translation: CASSPDGGAGEQFF.

V and J are TRBV5-4 and TRBJ2-1; D possibly corresponds to TRBD2 (6 bases). Trimming removed 0 bases from V and 0 bases from J, with 16 bases in between. Germline CDR1 reads SGHNT; CDR2 reads YYREEE (reference sequence). This CDR3 comprises 18 residues. The CDR3 protein is CASSLAPAGTSSYNEQFF. CDR3 sequence (DNA): TGTGCCAGCAGCTTGGCCCCAGCGGGCACGAGCTCCTACAATGAGCAGTTCTTC.

The gene calls are TRBV28 and TRBJ1-5, with unresolved D. CDR1 and CDR2 from the germline V gene are MDHEN and SYDVKM. With 5 bases removed from V and 3 bases from J, the gap between germline ends came to 14 bases. This CDR3 has 15 residues. The CDR3 nucleotides are TGTGCCAGCAGTCCCCTCGGAAGCGACAATCAGCCCCAGCATTTT. Translation gives CASSPLGSDNQPQHF.

The genes are TRBV7-9 and TRBJ1-1, with D possibly TRBD1 on 6 matching bases. CDR3 length: 15 residues. Germline CDR1 and CDR2: SEHNR and FQNEAQ (reference sequence). The V end lost 1 base, the J end lost 0 bases, and 9 bases lay between the germline ends. CDR3 amino acids: CASSLGDTLNTEAFF. DNA of the CDR3: TGTGCCAGCAGCTTAGGGGACACGCTGAACACTGAAGCTTTCTTT.

This clone was recorded a few times. The genes are TRBV3-1 (or the pseudogene TRBV3-2) and TRBJ1-1, with D maybe TRBD1 (6 bases). V gave up 6 bases and J gave up 1 base, with 9 bases separating them. The germline V gene has CDR1 LGHDT and CDR2 YNNKEL (reference sequence). This CDR3 comprises 13 residues. CDR3: CASRDSWNTEAFF. The DNA of the CDR3 is TGTGCCAGCAGGGACAGTTGGAACACTGAAGCTTTCTTT.

This chain links TRBV30 with TRBJ1-2; TRBD1 aligns across 7 bases. This CDR3 has 14 amino acids. V shed 3 bases, J shed 0 bases, and the junction held 4 bases outside the gene matches. The germline CDR1 and CDR2 sequences are GTSNPN and SVGIG (reference sequence). The CDR3 loop is CAWRRDRSNYGYTF. The DNA for the CDR3 is TGTGCCTGGAGACGGGACAGATCTAACTATGGCTACACCTTC.

The chain recombines TRBV19 with TRBJ1-1; tentatively, D is TRBD1 (6 bases). Per germline, CDR1 LNHDA and CDR2 SQIVND (reference sequence). This CDR3 has 16 residues. Trimming stripped 3 bases from V and 3 bases from J, with 17 bases between. The CDR3 DNA reads as TGTGCCAGTAGTATTTTGGGGGGGCGGGCCGACACTGAAGCTTTCTTT. Amino acids: CASSILGGRADTEAFF.

V is TRBV5-4 and J is TRBJ1-2; possibly TRBD1 for D (6 bases). In germline, CDR1 is SGHNT, CDR2 YYREEE (reference sequence). V was clipped by 9 bases and J by 2 bases, with 14 bases between them. The CDR3 covers 13 residues. This CDR3 is CATSGTQNYGYTF. CDR3 nucleotides: TGTGCCACCTCCGGGACACAAAACTATGGCTACACCTTC. The whole variable domain, remainder taken from reference TRBV5-4 and TRBJ1-2, is ETGVTQSPTHLIKTRGQQVTLRCSSQSGHNTVSWYQQALGQGPQFIFQYYREEENGRGNFPPRFSGLQFPNYSSELNVNALELDDSALYLCATSGTQNYGYTFGSGTRLTVV.

The chain joins TRBV7-9 to TRBJ2-3, with D perhaps matching TRBD1 (8 bases). Germline loops: CDR1 SEHNR, CDR2 FQNEAQ (reference sequence). Trimming pared 5 bases from V and 3 bases from J, leaving 15 bases between. The CDR3 covers 15 residues. In DNA, the CDR3 is TGTGCCAGCAGCGTCAACAGGGGGGGTACAGATACGCAGTATTTT. It encodes CASSVNRGGTDTQYF.

V usage is TRBV29-1 and J usage is TRBJ1-4; D is unresolved. This CDR3 comprises 14 residues. Trimming removed 4 bases at V and 0 bases at J, with 9 bases between. Germline CDR1 and CDR2: SQVTM and ANQGSEA. As DNA, the CDR3 is TGCAGCGTTGGACAAGTTGCAACTAATGAAAAACTGTTTTTT. This gives the protein CSVGQVATNEKLFF.

This chain links TRBV19 with TRBJ1-5; D is undetermined. Trimming cost V 7 bases and J 0 bases, with 10 bases left between them. The CDR3 has 14 amino acids. The V gene's germline CDR1 is LNHDA and CDR2 SQIVND (reference sequence). The CDR3 nucleotides are TGTGCCAGTACCAAACTCAATAGCAATCAGCCCCAGCATTTT. Residues: CASTKLNSNQPQHF. The complete variable domain, with remaining parts taken from reference TRBV19 and TRBJ1-5, reads DGGITQSPKYLFRKEGQNVTLSCEQNLNHDAMYWYRQDPGQGLRLIYYSQIVNDFQKGDIAEGYSVSREKKESFPLTVTSAQKNPTAFYLCASTKLNSNQPQHFGDGTRLSIL.

This chain uses TRBV3-1 (or the pseudogene TRBV3-2) with TRBJ1-1, with D possibly matching TRBD1 (5 bases). Germline V gene data show CDR1 as LGHDT and CDR2 as YNNKEL (reference sequence). CDR3 size: 15 residues. Trimming took off 0 bases at V and 1 base at J, with 9 bases between the two ends. CDR3 loop: CASSQEQGPNTEAFF. CDR3 nucleotide sequence: TGTGCCAGCAGCCAAGAGCAGGGCCCGAACACTGAAGCTTTCTTT.

The V and J genes are TRBV3-1 (or the pseudogene TRBV3-2) and TRBJ1-6; D might be TRBD1 (6 bases). V lost 3 bases, J lost 7 bases, and 13 bases lay in between. The V gene's germline CDR1 is LGHDT and CDR2 YNNKEL (reference sequence). The CDR3 contains 15 residues. CDR3 loop: CASSHGTWDNSPLHF. The CDR3 DNA reads as TGTGCCAGCAGCCACGGGACATGGGACAATTCACCCCTCCACTTT.

The gene calls are TRBV28 and TRBJ1-1; D gene ambiguous. The CDR3 runs 14 residues. The germline CDR1 and CDR2 sequences are MDHEN and SYDVKM. Trimming shortened V by 2 bases and J by 1 base, and 8 bases separated the two germline ends. The CDR3 DNA is TGTGCCAGCAGTTTAAGGCGACAGAACACTGAAGCTTTCTTT. Translated, it gives CASSLRRQNTEAFF.

The chain has TRBV2 and TRBJ2-7, with a weak D call TRBD1 (5 bases). The CDR3 totals 14 residues. V lost 7 bases and J lost 6, with 19 bases in between. The germline CDR1 and CDR2 sequences are SNHLY and FYNNEI. The CDR3: CASNPWGFSSEQYF. The CDR3 DNA sequence: TGTGCCAGCAACCCCTGGGGCTTTTCCAGCGAGCAGTACTTC.

This clone was found a few times. The chain couples TRBV11-3 to TRBJ2-6; 7 bases align to TRBD1. This CDR3 is 16 amino acids long. The J segment lost 0 bases and the V segment lost 5 bases, leaving 4 bases of the junction unmatched. The germline CDR1 and CDR2 sequences are SGHNT and YENEEA. The CDR3 bases are TGTGCCAGCAGCCGAGGGGGCAGCTCTGGGGCCAACGTCCTGACTTTC. Amino acids: CASSRGGSSGANVLTF.

This clone has just one count. The chain employs TRBV5-8 and TRBJ1-5, with D maybe TRBD1 (6 bases). The V and J ends lost 2 bases and 3 bases respectively, with 12 bases between them. This CDR3 region has 15 residues. The germline V gene has CDR1 SGHTS and CDR2 YDEGEE. CDR3 nucleotides: TGTGCCAGCAGCTTACAGGGTTCCACCAATCAGCCCCAGCATTTT. This gives the protein CASSLQGSTNQPQHF.

The rearrangement uses TRBV5-1 and TRBJ2-7, with 9 bases fitting TRBD1. V lost 2 bases to trimming and J lost 3 bases; unmatched junction nucleotides: 6. Germline lookup yields CDR1 SGHRS and CDR2 YFSETQ. The CDR3 has 15 residues. CDR3 sequence reads: CASSFGDRDFYEQYF. In nucleotides, the CDR3 is TGCGCCAGCAGCTTCGGGGACAGGGATTTCTACGAGCAGTACTTC.

The chain is built from TRBV5-1 and TRBJ2-2, with TRBD2 as a possible D gene (5 bases). Germline CDR1 and CDR2: SGHRS and YFSETQ. The CDR3 extends over 15 amino acids. V lost 0 bases and J lost 3, with 9 bases in between. The CDR3 nucleotides are TGCGCCAGCAGCTTGGCCCAGAGGGACACCGGGGAGCTGTTTTTT. Translating it yields CASSLAQRDTGELFF. The full variable domain, rest sourced from reference TRBV5-1 and TRBJ2-2, is KAGVTQTPRYLIKTRGQQVTLSCSPISGHRSVSWYQQTPGQGLQFLFEYFSETQRNKGNFPGRFSGRQFSNSRSEMNVSTLELGDSALYLCASSLAQRDTGELFFGEGSRLTVL.

This chain connects TRBV19 to TRBJ2-2; D is unresolved. The CDR3 has 16 residues. Germline assignment: CDR1 LNHDA and CDR2 SQIVND (reference sequence). Trimming shortened V by 5 bases and J by 0 bases, and 13 bases separated the two germline ends. In nucleotides, the CDR3 is TGTGCCAGTAGTCCGTATGGGCTGGCGAACACCGGGGAGCTGTTTTTT. This sequence encodes CASSPYGLANTGELFF.

The J gene is TRBJ2-1, the V gene TRBV7-8; TRBD2 matches at 9 bases. CDR3 length: 17 amino acids. Germline CDR1 is SGHVS and CDR2 is FQNEAQ. With 6 bases clipped from V and 2 bases from J, the junction kept 11 bases outside the gene matches. The DNA for the CDR3 is TGTGCCAGCAGTCCTGAAGCGGGAGGTCCCCCCTACAATGAGCAGTTCTTC. Encoded protein: CASSPEAGGPPYNEQFF.

The chain has TRBV15 and TRBJ1-4; TRBD1 is a possible D gene (6 bases). The germline CDR1 and CDR2 sequences are LNHNV and YYDKDF (reference sequence). CDR3 length: 15 amino acids. V shed 0 bases and J shed 4 bases, with 9 bases lying between them. The CDR3 nucleotides read TGTGCCACCAGCAGAGATGGGGGACATAATGAAAAACTGTTTTTT. It is translated as CATSRDGGHNEKLFF.